This T cell receptor beta chain was recorded in a study of cytomegalovirus exposure and HLA in healthy donors. Across the study: Among fewer than 500 genotyped donors, around 77% fell in the Caucasian-associated ancestry cluster. Findings and caveats of the study: An Asian-associated ancestry cluster reportedly showed fewer N-insertions than the approximately 630-donor mean in a later analysis. Common viral pathogens were later found to be apparently linked to several of the most significant clusters.

Use of 60 Vbeta and 13 Jbeta primers characterized the PCR. TCRdb's copy holds only in-frame clones and misses some; the assay was immunoSEQ multiplex PCR. The data hold about 170,000 clones, with around 62% observed a single time. The count of this clone is one. The antigen remains undetermined. The sample taken for sequencing was PBMCs. The sequence was collected from a man between 40 and 49 years old in good health and CMV-seronegative.

CDR3 DNA: TGTGCCAGCAGATTTCCGGGACACTCCAACTATGGCTACACCTTC. Residues: CASRFPGHSNYGYTF. The chain has TRBV6-1 and TRBJ1-2, with TRBD1 as a possible D gene (6 bases). The CDR3 has 15 residues. Germline CDR1 and CDR2: MNHNS and SASEGT. The V and J ends lost 6 bases and 2 bases respectively, with 16 bases between them.